These 27 T cell receptor beta chains came from one sample sequenced in a study of T-cell reconstitution after alpha-beta-depleted transplantation in children. Unique molecular identifiers tagged the TCRbeta library. TCRdb reanalysed the PCR reads using MiXCR and keeps one entry per CDR3 protein. This table has about 900,000 distinct CDR3 sequences, about 26% appearing once. The specimen was PBMCs, mostly from graft donor cells, collected 360 days after TCRalphabeta/CD19-depleted stem cell transplant. The receptors shown here come from a boy under two years old who had a stem cell transplant for SCID, so the T cells may come from the graft donor.

This chain joins TRBV4-2 and TRBJ2-3; D unresolved. V lost 0 bases and J lost 4, with 17 bases in between. CDR1 and CDR2 (germline): LGHNA, YNFKEQ. This CDR3 has 17 residues. The CDR3 loop reads CASSQEGIGASPDTQYF. CDR3 nucleotides: TGTGCCAGCAGCCAAGAAGGGATCGGAGCGTCCCCAGATACGCAGTATTTT.

This clonotype was observed a handful of times. The chain combines TRBV19 with TRBJ1-1, with D perhaps TRBD1 (5 bases). This CDR3 has 18 residues. Trimming stripped 3 bases from V and 1 base from J, with 21 bases between. The germline V gene has CDR1 LNHDA and CDR2 SQIVND (reference sequence). The CDR3, as DNA: TGTGCCAGTAGTATTGATTGGGGGATCGGGCTCAAGAACACTGAAGCTTTCTTT. It yields the protein CASSIDWGIGLKNTEAFF.

This clonotype was seen only a few times. The V gene is TRBV12-3 or TRBV12-4, the J gene TRBJ2-5; D gene unclear. Trimming stripped 4 bases from V and 2 bases from J, with 17 bases between. The CDR3 extends over 16 amino acids. CDR3 bases: TGTGCCAGCAGTTCGCGTCTCCGGGCACTGCAAGAGACCCAGTACTTC. This codes for CASSSRLRALQETQYF.

In its sample, this clonotype was seen many times. One junction end disagrees with the germline gene, perhaps due to a read error. The chain employs TRBV7-9 and TRBJ2-3; D is unresolved. Germline lookup yields CDR1 SEHNR and CDR2 FQNEAQ (reference sequence). The CDR3 runs to 13 residues. CDR3 amino acids: CASSLVSTDTQYF. Here the CDR3 DNA reads TGTGCCAGCAGTTTAGTCAGCACAGATACGCAGTATTTT. Drawing the rest from reference TRBV7-9 and TRBJ2-3, the complete variable domain is DTGVSQNPRHKITKRGQNVTFRCDPISEHNRLYWYRQTLGQGPEFLTYFQNEAQLEKSRLLSDRFSAERPKGSFSTLEIQRTEQGDSAMYLCASSLVSTDTQYFGPGTRLTVL.

The CDR3 reads CASCRGSRSSYEQYF. The CDR3 nucleotides read TGTGCCAGCTGCCGGGGCAGCCGGAGCTCCTACGAGCAGTACTTC. The chain has TRBV6-1 and TRBJ2-7; D possibly matches TRBD1 or TRBD2 (5 bases each). The V gene lost 8 bases and the J gene lost 0 bases, with 17 bases spanning the gap. Germline loops: CDR1 MNHNS, CDR2 SASEGT. The CDR3 consists of 15 residues.

V usage is TRBV14 and J usage is TRBJ1-1, with D unresolved. The CDR3 has 13 residues. Germline loops: CDR1 SGHDN, CDR2 FVKESK. Trimming took off 1 base at V and 12 bases at J, with 15 bases between the two ends. As DNA, the CDR3 is TGTGCCAGCAGCCAAGGTGGAAGGCGGACGACTTTCTTT. This gives the protein CASSQGGRRTTFF. The entire variable domain, with the rest obtained from reference TRBV14 and TRBJ1-1, is as follows: EAGVTQFPSHSVIEKGQTVTLRCDPISGHDNLYWYRRVMGKEIKFLLHFVKESKQDESGMPNNRFLAERTGGTYSTLKVQPAELEDSGVYFCASSQGGRRTTFFGQGTRLTVV.

The chain has TRBV5-1 and TRBJ2-5; the D gene is possibly TRBD1 (5 bases). Germline CDR1 SGHRS, CDR2 YFSETQ. V lost 2 bases and J 2 bases, leaving 13 bases between the germline ends. This CDR3 has 15 amino acids. The DNA for the CDR3 is TGCGCCAGCAGCTTTGGCCAGACAGCTCAAGAGACCCAGTACTTC. It encodes CASSFGQTAQETQYF.

V is TRBV4-1 and J is TRBJ1-2; D is unresolved. The length of the CDR3 is 17 residues. V was shortened by 0 bases and J by 2 bases, with 16 bases between the two germline ends. Germline V gives CDR1 MGHRA, CDR2 YSYEKL. The CDR3: CASSQERRTTPNYGYTF. The CDR3 bases are TGCGCCAGCAGCCAAGAGCGACGGACTACGCCGAACTATGGCTACACCTTC.

The chain employs TRBV4-3 and TRBJ1-4; maybe TRBD1 (5 bases). The length of the CDR3 is 16 residues. The germline V gene encodes CDR1 LGHNA and CDR2 YSLEER. Trimming removed 3 bases at V and 0 bases at J, with 11 bases between. The CDR3 loop reads CASSQRGYTTNEKLFF. CDR3 coding DNA: TGCGCCAGCAGCCAGAGGGGCTATACAACTAATGAAAAACTGTTTTTT.

The table lists this clonotype with a few counts. This chain links TRBV12-3 or TRBV12-4 with TRBJ1-1; D remains ambiguous. The CDR3 is 12 residues long. Deletions cut 3 bases from V and 6 bases from J, with 8 bases between. The CDR3 bases are TGTGCCAGCAGTTTTGGAGCCGCTGAAGCTTTCTTT. Protein sequence: CASSFGAAEAFF.

This clonotype has more than one count but fewer than ten. The chain links TRBV7-2 to TRBJ2-3; D uncertain. Trimming left V 3 bases short and J 0 bases short, with 10 bases between. CDR3 size: 15 residues. The germline gives CDR1 SGHTA, CDR2 FQGNSA. The CDR3 bases are TGTGCCAGCAGCTTCGGCGGCAGAAGCACAGATACGCAGTATTTT. Its translation: CASSFGGRSTDTQYF.

This clonotype was counted a few times. J is TRBJ2-7 and V is TRBV27; D call uncertain. Per the germline V gene, CDR1 is MNHEY and CDR2 is SMNVEV (reference sequence). The CDR3 has 13 residues. V was cut by 3 bases and J by 2 bases, with 8 bases left in between. The CDR3 DNA sequence: TGTGCCAGCAGTTTTACGGTCACCTACGAGCAGTACTTC. Protein sequence: CASSFTVTYEQYF.

This clonotype was counted a few times. The chain links TRBV20-1 to TRBJ2-7; a weak D match, TRBD1 (6 bases). Germline assignment: CDR1 DFQATT and CDR2 SNEGSKA (reference sequence). CDR3 length: 14 residues. V was trimmed by 4 bases and J by 1 base, leaving 14 bases between them. The CDR3 reads CSAIPRQGSYEQYF. CDR3 nucleotides: TGCAGTGCTATCCCCCGCCAGGGGTCCTACGAGCAGTACTTC.

The genes are TRBV11-2 and TRBJ2-6, with D tentatively TRBD1 or TRBD2 (5 bases each). Trimming took off 0 bases at V and 0 bases at J, with 12 bases between the two ends. In germline, CDR1 is SGHAT, CDR2 FQNNGV. CDR3 size: 18 residues. CDR3 DNA: TGTGCCAGCAGCTTAGAGCAGGGACCCCTCTCTGGGGCCAACGTCCTGACTTTC. Protein sequence: CASSLEQGPLSGANVLTF.

The rearrangement links TRBV7-2 to TRBJ1-5; unclear D gene. Trimming removed 0 bases at V and 6 bases at J, with 6 bases between. The germline V gene encodes CDR1 SGHTA and CDR2 FQGNSA. The CDR3 is 13 amino acids. The CDR3 sequence is CASSLASSQPQHF. The CDR3 DNA reads TGTGCCAGCAGCTTAGCGTCCAGTCAGCCCCAGCATTTT.

This clonotype has just a few counts. The genes are TRBV20-1 and TRBJ2-2; no definite D call. Germline V CDR1 and CDR2: DFQATT, SNEGSKA (reference sequence). The CDR3 extends over 13 amino acids. Trimming removed 2 bases at V and 7 bases at J, with 11 bases between. The chain's CDR3 is CSARPSRLGELFF. As DNA, the CDR3 is TGCAGTGCTAGACCGTCTAGGCTCGGGGAGCTGTTTTTT.

This chain joins TRBV20-1 and TRBJ2-7, with 13 positions matching TRBD2. The CDR3 runs 17 residues. Trimming removed 4 bases from V and 2 bases from J; junction bases left unmatched: 11. The germline V gene encodes CDR1 DFQATT and CDR2 SNEGSKA (reference sequence). The CDR3 spells CSATIPGLAGVTYEQYF. CDR3 in DNA: TGCAGTGCTACGATACCTGGACTAGCGGGGGTCACCTACGAGCAGTACTTC.

The V call is TRBV6-1, the J call TRBJ2-1, with 8 bases aligning to TRBD2. With 6 bases clipped from V and 8 bases from J, the junction kept 0 bases outside the gene matches. Germline V gene lookup returns CDR1 MNHNS and CDR2 SASEGT. This CDR3 spans 11 amino acids. CDR3 in DNA: TGTGCCAGCAGGCGGGGGGATGAGCAGTTCTTC. Translated, it gives CASRRGDEQFF.

The gene calls are TRBV18 and TRBJ2-1; the match to TRBD1 covers 11 bases. The CDR3 covers 15 residues. From germline, CDR1 is KGHSH and CDR2 LQKENI. After removal of 4 bases from V and 8 bases from J, the junction contained 7 bases not matched to a gene. CDR3 DNA: TGTGCCAGCTCACTGGACAGGGGGCTTAGGGATGAGCAGTTCTTC. This translates into CASSLDRGLRDEQFF.

This clonotype was observed a few times. The chain employs TRBV5-1 and TRBJ2-3, with D perhaps matching TRBD1 (5 bases). The CDR3 runs to 15 residues. Germline V gene lookup returns CDR1 SGHRS and CDR2 YFSETQ. The V and J ends lost 4 bases and 2 bases respectively, with 14 bases between them. The CDR3 loop reads CASSPGLGITDTQYF. The CDR3 nucleotides read TGCGCCAGCAGCCCAGGGCTAGGGATCACAGATACGCAGTATTTT.

This clonotype appeared many times. V usage is TRBV12-3 or TRBV12-4 and J usage is TRBJ2-7, with TRBD1 identical over 7 bases. V gave up 8 bases and J gave up 0 bases; unmatched junction bases: 7. The CDR3 length is 14 residues. CDR3 DNA: TGTGCCAGCTCACCGGACAGGAGCTCCTACGAGCAGTACTTC. This sequence encodes CASSPDRSSYEQYF.

Here the CDR3 DNA reads TGTGCCAGCTCACAGGGACAGTTGGAGACCCAGTACTTC. Protein: CASSQGQLETQYF. The genes are TRBV18 and TRBJ2-5, with 7 bases identical to TRBD1. This CDR3 is 13 amino acids long. The V segment lost 4 bases and the J segment 5 bases; nucleotides outside the gene matches: 4. Germline CDR1 reads KGHSH; CDR2 reads LQKENI.

The chain carries TRBV7-2 and TRBJ1-5; D call uncertain. Germline loops: CDR1 SGHTA, CDR2 FQGNSA. This CDR3 comprises 15 residues. V shed 5 bases and J shed 5 bases, with 16 bases lying between them. The CDR3 DNA sequence: TGTGCCAGCAGCAGAGGCCCCGAGGCGTATCAGCCCCAGCATTTT. Translation: CASSRGPEAYQPQHF.

This chain connects TRBV12-3 or TRBV12-4 to TRBJ2-1; possibly TRBD2 for D (7 bases). V was shortened by 7 bases and J by 7 bases, with 20 bases between the two germline ends. The CDR3 is 15 residues long. The CDR3 sequence is CASTLGTLGGNEQFF. For the CDR3, the DNA is TGTGCCAGCACCCTAGGGACACTCGGGGGGAATGAGCAGTTCTTC.

J is TRBJ1-1 and V is TRBV12-3 or TRBV12-4; D may be TRBD1 (6 bases). This CDR3 contains 15 residues. The V end lost 5 bases, the J end lost 1 base, and 14 bases lay between the germline ends. The CDR3 region has the DNA TGTGCCAGCAGTCTTTGGGGGGGGCAGAACACTGAAGCTTTCTTT. Translated, it gives CASSLWGGQNTEAFF.

This clonotype was recorded a few times. V usage is TRBV4-1 and J usage is TRBJ1-1; TRBD1 is a possible D gene (5 bases). The V gene lost 2 bases and the J gene lost 6 bases, with 25 bases spanning the gap. The CDR3 is 18 residues long. CDR1 and CDR2 from the germline V gene are MGHRA and YSYEKL. The CDR3 sequence: CASSQFTGGGRPLAEAFF. The CDR3 DNA sequence: TGCGCCAGCAGCCAATTTACTGGGGGGGGGAGGCCTCTTGCTGAAGCTTTCTTT.

This clonotype was counted a few times. V is TRBV20-1 and J is TRBJ2-3; TRBD2 aligns across 7 bases. This CDR3 contains 15 residues. Trimming cost V 6 bases and J 2 bases; bases outside gene matches: 11. Germline lookup yields CDR1 DFQATT and CDR2 SNEGSKA (reference sequence). The CDR3 protein is CSAAFRDYYTDTQYF. The CDR3 coding sequence is TGCAGTGCCGCCTTCCGGGACTACTACACAGATACGCAGTATTTT.